These T cell receptor beta chains were read from a single sample in a study of T cell responses to AZD1222 COVID-19 vaccine. TCRdb keeps only in-frame clones here, not all; method: immunoSEQ multiplex PCR. In the table there are fewer than 110,000 clones, 89% of which are singletons. The sample was peripheral blood, taken on day 0 of AZD1222 vaccination. These receptors were collected from an adult in good health. The CDR3 runs from the conserved cysteine through the conserved F or W. D genes are given only for firm matches. Some rows mark clone size as missing; the rest say once, few, many or name a class of expanded clone.

>NA|TRBV9|TRBJ2-3|NA
CASSLGPADTQYF
TGTGCCAGCAGCTTAGGCCCGGCAGATACGCAGTATTTT
>TRBD1|TRBV29-1|TRBJ2-3|NA
CSVEVNGQARVF
TGCAGCGTTGAAGTGAATGGACAGGCGCGGGTATTT
>NA|TRBV28|TRBJ1-1|NA
CASFELSNTEAFF
TGTGCCAGCTTTGAGCTCTCGAACACTGAAGCTTTCTTT
>NA|TRBV27|TRBJ2-1|NA
CASSLYPSEGDEQFF
TGTGCCAGCAGTTTATATCCCAGTGAGGGTGATGAGCAGTTCTTC
>NA|TRBV21-1|TRBJ2-3|NA
CASSWRFSTGTQYF
TGTGCCAGCAGCTGGCGGTTCTCAACGGGGACGCAGTATTTT
>TRBD1|TRBV15|TRBJ2-5|NA
CAISQGVGETQYF
TGTGCCATCTCGCAGGGGGTTGGAGAGACCCAGTACTTC
>TRBD2|TRBV28|TRBJ2-7|NA
CASSLSRDYNYEQYF
TGTGCCAGCAGTTTATCCCGGGACTACAACTACGAGCAGTACTTC
>TRBD2|TRBV30|TRBJ2-2|NA
CAGGDSYTGELFF
TGTGCCGGGGGGGACTCCTACACCGGGGAGCTGTTTTTT
>NA|TRBV24-1|TRBJ2-1|NA
CATSLYNEQFF
TGTGCCACCAGCCTGTACAATGAGCAGTTCTTC
>NA|TRBV12-3/TRBV12-4|TRBJ1-1|few
CASSLRDTEAFF
TGTGCCAGCAGTTTAAGGGACACTGAAGCTTTCTTT
>TRBD1|TRBV7-2|TRBJ2-4|NA
CASGEQGANIQYF
TGTGCCAGCGGGGAGCAGGGGGCAAACATTCAGTACTTC
>TRBD2|TRBV6-4|TRBJ2-1|NA
CASSGSRVSGAEQFF
TGTGCCAGCAGTGGGTCTCGGGTCAGCGGGGCTGAGCAGTTCTTC
>NA|TRBV18|TRBJ1-1|NA
CASGVGLGNTEAFF
TGTGCCTCCGGGGTGGGGCTCGGGAACACTGAAGCTTTCTTT
>TRBD2|TRBV7-2|TRBJ2-1|NA
CASSASPASGRGGNEQFF
TGTGCCAGCAGCGCCTCCCCGGCTAGCGGGAGGGGAGGCAATGAGCAGTTCTTC
>TRBD1|TRBV19|TRBJ1-1|NA
CASSSGTGRTEAFF
TGTGCCAGTAGTTCTGGGACAGGGAGGACTGAAGCTTTCTTT
>NA|TRBV9|TRBJ2-7|NA
CASSVGQNYEQYF
TGTGCCAGCAGCGTAGGACAGAACTACGAGCAGTACTTC
>NA|TRBV15|TRBJ2-3|NA
CATSRAGRTDTQYF
TGTGCCACCAGCAGAGCAGGGAGAACAGATACGCAGTATTTT
>NA|TRBV28|TRBJ1-2|few
CASSFGGGYGYTF
TGTGCCAGCAGTTTTGGAGGGGGCTATGGCTACACCTTC
>NA|TRBV19|TRBJ2-1|NA
CASRRMPSYNEQFF
TGTGCCAGTAGGCGGATGCCCTCCTACAATGAGCAGTTCTTC
>TRBD2|TRBV29-1|TRBJ2-7|NA
CSVRTSVSPYSSEQYF
TGCAGCGTTCGGACTAGCGTGAGTCCCTATAGCAGCGAGCAGTACTTC
>NA|TRBV11-3|TRBJ2-7|NA
CASSWRKGLRRVLSYEQYF
TGTGCCAGCAGCTGGCGTAAGGGACTCCGCAGAGTATTGTCCTACGAGCAGTACTTC
>TRBD2|TRBV24-1|TRBJ2-1|NA
CATSDFQASGRGTNEQFF
TGTGCCACCAGTGATTTCCAGGCTAGCGGGAGAGGGACCAATGAGCAGTTCTTC
>NA|TRBV5-8|TRBJ1-6|NA
CASSLAWGSNSPLHF
TGTGCCAGCAGCTTGGCTTGGGGGTCGAATTCACCCCTCCACTTT
>NA|TRBV18|TRBJ2-6|once
CASSPEGPGSGANVLTF
TGTGCCAGCTCACCAGAAGGTCCGGGATCTGGGGCCAACGTCCTGACTTTC
>TRBD1|TRBV2|TRBJ2-3|NA
CASRDRPSTDTQYF
TGTGCCAGCAGGGACAGGCCCAGCACAGATACGCAGTATTTT
>TRBD2|TRBV5-1|TRBJ2-7|NA
CASSSGTSVSYEQYF
TGCGCCAGCAGTTCCGGGACTAGCGTCTCCTACGAGCAGTACTTC
>NA|TRBV5-1|TRBJ1-3|NA
CASGPKLGSGNTIYF
TGCGCCAGCGGACCCAAACTAGGCTCTGGAAACACCATATATTTT
>TRBD1|TRBV23-1|TRBJ2-7|NA
CARPGQVYEQYF
TGCGCCAGGCCGGGACAGGTCTACGAGCAGTACTTC
>NA|TRBV5-1|TRBJ1-6|NA
CASRANLGGNSPLHF
TGCGCCAGCAGGGCTAATCTAGGGGGTAATTCACCCCTCCACTTT
>NA|TRBV14|TRBJ1-1|NA
CASSQDRVWGGEAFF
TGTGCCAGCAGCCAAGATAGGGTGTGGGGAGGTGAAGCTTTCTTT
>NA|TRBV6-1|TRBJ2-3|once
CASSEYTRGPWYF
TGTGCCAGCAGTGAATACACCAGAGGTCCTTGGTATTTT
>TRBD2|TRBV7-3|TRBJ2-1|NA
CASSLGTRGEQFF
TGTGCCAGCAGCTTAGGGACTAGGGGTGAGCAGTTCTTC
>TRBD2|TRBV28|TRBJ2-1|NA
CASSEVGLAGVDEQFF
TGTGCCAGCAGCGAAGTCGGACTAGCGGGAGTAGATGAGCAGTTCTTC
>TRBD2|TRBV6-2/TRBV6-3|TRBJ2-3|NA
CASSYPGTSGRALGTDTQYF
TGTGCCAGCAGTTACCCGGGGACTAGCGGGAGGGCCCTCGGCACAGATACGCAGTATTTT
>NA|TRBV7-9|TRBJ1-4|NA
CASSPRGATNEKLFF
TGTGCCAGCAGCCCCCGGGGAGCAACTAATGAAAAACTGTTTTTT
>NA|TRBV3-1/TRBV3-2|TRBJ2-1|NA
CASSQAQTSYNEQFF
TGTGCCAGCAGCCAAGCTCAGACCTCGTACAATGAGCAGTTCTTC
>NA|TRBV5-1|TRBJ2-7|NA
CASSPRTSPTYEQYF
TGCGCCAGCAGCCCCAGGACAAGTCCCACCTACGAGCAGTACTTC